This T cell receptor (beta chain) was recovered during a study of regulatory T cells in long-lasting Graves disease. Described time point: persistent/refractory GD, antithyroid drugs over 5 years with positive TRAb. The TCR library used RNA extracted from PBMCs. Both iRepertoire HTBI primers and Arm-PCR of CDR3 regions were used to build the TCR beta libraries. Via MiXCR, TCRdb re-called the multiplex PCR reads, giving one row per CDR3 protein. The table lists hundreds of thousands of distinct CDR3 sequences, more than 20% of them singletons. The CDR3 covers 15 residues. The ends were cut back, 0 bases at V and 7 bases at J, with 13 bases in the middle. Germline CDR1 and CDR2: MNHEY and SVGAGI.

V gene TRBV6-5 combines with J gene TRBJ1-5; D remains ambiguous. This clonotype was sampled from a female donor with Graves disease. The input for sequencing was peripheral blood mononuclear cells (PBMCs), taken when the disease was refractory, from a patient treated with antithyroid drugs. CDR3 sequence reads: CASSYSFWGDQPQHF. CDR3 DNA sequence: TGTGCCAGCAGTTACTCCTTTTGGGGAGACCAGCCCCAGCATTTT.